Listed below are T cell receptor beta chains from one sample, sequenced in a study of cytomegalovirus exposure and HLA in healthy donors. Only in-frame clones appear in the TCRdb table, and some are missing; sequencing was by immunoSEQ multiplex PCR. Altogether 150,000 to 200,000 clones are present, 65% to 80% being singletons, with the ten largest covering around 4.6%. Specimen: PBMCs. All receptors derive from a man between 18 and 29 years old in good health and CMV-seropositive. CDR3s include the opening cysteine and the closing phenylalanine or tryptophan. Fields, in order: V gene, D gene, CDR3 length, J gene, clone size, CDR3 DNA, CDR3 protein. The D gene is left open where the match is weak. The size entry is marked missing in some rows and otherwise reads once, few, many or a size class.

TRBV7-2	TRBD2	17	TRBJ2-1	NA	TGTGCCAGCAGCTTCGGAACTAGCGGGGGGGAAGACAATGAGCAGTTCTTC	CASSFGTSGGEDNEQFF
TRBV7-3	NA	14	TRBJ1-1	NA	TGTGCCAGCAGCTTAACAGGCGGAAACACTGAAGCTTTCTTT	CASSLTGGNTEAFF
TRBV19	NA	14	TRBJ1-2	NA	TGTGCCAGTAGCCCGACAGACGTTTCTTCTGGCTACACCTTC	CASSPTDVSSGYTF
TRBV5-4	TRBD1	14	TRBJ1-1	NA	TGTGCCAGCAGCCCGACAGGGGGGAACACTGAAGCTTTCTTT	CASSPTGGNTEAFF
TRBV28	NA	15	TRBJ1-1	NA	TGTGCCAGCAGTTTTTGGTCCGGAGGTAGGGCTGAAGCTTTCTTT	CASSFWSGGRAEAFF
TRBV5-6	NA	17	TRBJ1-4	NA	TGTGCCAGCAGCCTGACTCTTGGACAGTATTCGGATGAAAAACTGTTTTTT	CASSLTLGQYSDEKLFF
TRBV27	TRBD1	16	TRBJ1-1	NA	TGTGCCAGCAGTTTATCGTTGGACAGGGCGGGAACTGAAGCTTTCTTT	CASSLSLDRAGTEAFF
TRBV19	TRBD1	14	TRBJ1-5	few	TGTGCCAGTCGACAGGGGGCAGGCAATCAGCCCCAGCATTTT	CASRQGAGNQPQHF
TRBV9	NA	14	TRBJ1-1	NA	TGTGCCAGCAGCGCCGCGGAGGGCAGCGCTGAAGCTTTCTTT	CASSAAEGSAEAFF
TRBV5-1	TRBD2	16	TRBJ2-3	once	TGCGCCAGCAGCTTGGCTCTAGCGGGGGGCACAGATACGCAGTATTTT	CASSLALAGGTDTQYF
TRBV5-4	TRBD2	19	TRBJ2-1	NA	TGTGCCAGCAGCTTGGGGGGGAGGGTACCCCCGAGCTCCTACAATGAGCAGTTCTTC	CASSLGGRVPPSSYNEQFF
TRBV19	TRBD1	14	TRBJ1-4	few	TGTGCCAGTACCAGACAGGGCCTTAATGAAAAACTGTTTTTT	CASTRQGLNEKLFF
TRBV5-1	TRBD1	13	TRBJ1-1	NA	TGCGCCAGCAGCACCGGACAGGGCACTGAAGCTTTCTTT	CASSTGQGTEAFF
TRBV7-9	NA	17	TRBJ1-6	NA	TGTGCCAGCAGCCCCAACAGGGAAAGCTCCTATAATTCACCCCTCCACTTT	CASSPNRESSYNSPLHF
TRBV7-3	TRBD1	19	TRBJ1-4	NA	TGTGCCAGCAGCTTAATAGCAGGGGGCAGGGTGGGAACTAATGAAAAACTGTTTTTT	CASSLIAGGRVGTNEKLFF
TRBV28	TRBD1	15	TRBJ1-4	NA	TGTGCCAGCAGGCGACAGGGGATAACTAATGAAAAACTGTTTTTT	CASRRQGITNEKLFF
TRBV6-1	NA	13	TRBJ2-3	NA	TGTGCCAGCAGTGATGGGAGGTGGGATACGCAGTATTTT	CASSDGRWDTQYF
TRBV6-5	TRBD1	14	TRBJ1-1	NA	TGTGCCAGCAGTTACCAGACAGGGGACACTGAAGCTTTCTTT	CASSYQTGDTEAFF
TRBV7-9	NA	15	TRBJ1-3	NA	TGTGCCAGCAGCGGGGGGGAGAGCGCTGGAAACACCATATATTTT	CASSGGESAGNTIYF
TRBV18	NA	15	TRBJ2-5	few	TGTGCCAGCTCACCCCAGACAGGTCGGGGAGAGACCCAGTACTTC	CASSPQTGRGETQYF
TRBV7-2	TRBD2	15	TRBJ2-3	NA	TGTGCCAGCAGTCCAGCGGGGGGAGGGGCAGATACGCAGTATTTT	CASSPAGGGADTQYF
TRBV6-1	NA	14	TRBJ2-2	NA	TGTGCCAGCAGTGAGGGCCCGAACACCGGGGAGCTGTTTTTT	CASSEGPNTGELFF
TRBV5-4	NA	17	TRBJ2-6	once	TGTGCCAGCAGCTTGGGTACTCTATCGTGGGGGGCCAACGTCCTGACTTTC	CASSLGTLSWGANVLTF
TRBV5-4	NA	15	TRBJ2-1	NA	TGTGCCAGCAGCCCAACAGGTCTGGGGTACAATGAGCAGTTCTTC	CASSPTGLGYNEQFF
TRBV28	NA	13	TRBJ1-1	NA	TGTGCCAGCAGAGGGGGTCGGAACACTGAAGCTTTCTTT	CASRGGRNTEAFF
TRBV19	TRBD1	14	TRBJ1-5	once	TGTGCCAGTAGCCTCTGGGACAGGAATCAGCCCCAGCATTTT	CASSLWDRNQPQHF
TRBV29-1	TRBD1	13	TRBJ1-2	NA	TGCAGCGTCTTTGGACAGGGGGTATATGGCTACACCTTC	CSVFGQGVYGYTF
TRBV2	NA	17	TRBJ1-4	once	TGTGCCAGCAGTGAAGTCGCAACAGGGCTCCTTAATGAAAAACTGTTTTTT	CASSEVATGLLNEKLFF
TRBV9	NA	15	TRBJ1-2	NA	TGTGCCAGCTCCGCGGGGATGGGGGTCGGGAGAGGCTACACCTTC	CASSAGMGVGRGYTF
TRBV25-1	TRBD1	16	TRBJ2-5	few	TGTGCCAGCAGTGAAGAGGACAGGTGGGCCAAAGAGACCCAGTACTTC	CASSEEDRWAKETQYF
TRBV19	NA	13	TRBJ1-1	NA	TGTGCCAGTAGCCACAGGGAGGGCACTGAAGCTTTCTTT	CASSHREGTEAFF
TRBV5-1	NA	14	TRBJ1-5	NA	TGCGCCAGCATCGGGCCGAGGGTTAATCAGCCCCAGCATTTT	CASIGPRVNQPQHF
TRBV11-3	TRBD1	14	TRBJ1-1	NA	TGTGCCAGCAGCTTAAGACAGGGGAACACTGAAGCTTTCTTT	CASSLRQGNTEAFF
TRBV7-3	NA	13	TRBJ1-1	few	TGTGCCAGCAGCTTAACAGTAGGGGTGGGAGCTTTCTTT	CASSLTVGVGAFF
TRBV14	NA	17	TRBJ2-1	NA	TGTGCCAGCAGCCAAGAAGGAGACGACGGACTCAACAATGAGCAGTTCTTC	CASSQEGDDGLNNEQFF
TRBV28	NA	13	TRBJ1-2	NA	TGTGCCAGCAGTTTATTGGGGGCGTTTGGCTACACCTTC	CASSLLGAFGYTF
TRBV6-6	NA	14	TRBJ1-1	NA	TGTGCCAGCAGTCTCACGTGGGGCGGCACTGAAGCTTTCTTT	CASSLTWGGTEAFF
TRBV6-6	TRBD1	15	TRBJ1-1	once	TGTGCCAGCAGTTACAGGACTACAGGGGGCACTGAAGTTTTCTTT	CASSYRTTGGTEVFF
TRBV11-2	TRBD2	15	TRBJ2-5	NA	TGTGCCAGCAGCTTTATAGGGCTAGCGGGAGAGACCCAGTACTTC	CASSFIGLAGETQYF
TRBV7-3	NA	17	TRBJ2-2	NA	TGTGCCAGCAGCTTAAGTGGCGGGACAGCGAACACCGGGGAGCTGTTTTTT	CASSLSGGTANTGELFF
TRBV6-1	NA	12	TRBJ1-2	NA	TGTGCCAGCACGCCCCGTAGCTATGGCTACACCTTC	CASTPRSYGYTF
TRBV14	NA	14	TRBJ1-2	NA	TGTGCCAGCAGCCGCACGCAGGAGGGCTATGGCTACACCTTC	CASSRTQEGYGYTF